This note documents a single T cell receptor (beta chain) sequence. The antigen remains undetermined. This sample is part of a study of blood T cells in healthy people across ages. Study background: About one barcoded beta molecule per two T cells was captured by template switching.

Study results and caveats: Considered underestimates were the diversity estimates obtained from one million T cells. Roughly linear age-related decline in beta diversity appeared, significant by age approximately 40.

Germline CDR1 and CDR2: SGHVS and FQNEAQ. Unmatched junction bases numbered 12, after V lost 5 bases and J lost 3 bases. The length of the CDR3 is 17 residues. Then a second PCR, running about 6 to 12 cycles, was carried out with a sample-barcoded 5' primer and a J-beta primer mix. Researchers report that a template-switch adaptor with 12 random nucleotides tagged each cDNA molecule. TCRdb re-analysed the 5' RACE reads in MiXCR, keeping a single row per CDR3 protein. This table has some 730,000 distinct CDR3 sequences, about 20% appearing once. Sequencing input: blood. The rearrangement joins TRBV7-8 to TRBJ2-4, with 8 positions matching TRBD2. The TCR originated in a man between 65 and 79 years old in good health. The CDR3 here is CASSLRRAGVSKNIQYF. The DNA of the CDR3 is TGTGCCAGCAGCCTGCGCCGAGCGGGAGTGAGCAAAAACATTCAGTACTTC.